These 25 T cell receptor beta chains originate from one sample sequenced in a study of T-cell reconstitution after alpha-beta-depleted transplantation in children. Unique molecular identifiers tagged the TCRbeta library. MiXCR, run by TCRdb on the PCR reads, gives a single entry per CDR3 protein. The sample consists of hundreds of thousands of distinct CDR3 sequences, under 30% of them appearing once. Sequenced material: PBMCs, taken before TCRalphabeta/CD19-depleted stem cell transplant. Receptors were obtained from a girl aged 2 to 9 with Fanconi anemia, due to receive a stem cell transplant.

The rearrangement uses TRBV20-1 and TRBJ2-7; 9 bases fit TRBD2. CDR1 and CDR2 from the germline V gene are DFQATT and SNEGSKA (reference sequence). The junction had 5 bases not matched to a gene; V was cut back by 3 bases and J by 2 bases. The CDR3 has 14 amino acids. CDR3 nucleotides: TGCAGTGCTAGGGGCGCGGGAGGGACCTACGAGCAGTACTTC. Encoded protein: CSARGAGGTYEQYF.

The genes are TRBV2 and TRBJ2-3; D ambiguous. This CDR3 is 15 amino acids long. In germline, CDR1 is SNHLY, CDR2 FYNNEI. V shed 5 bases and J shed 2 bases, with 14 bases lying between them. CDR3 in amino acids: CASSFRRSATDTQYF. Here the CDR3 DNA reads TGTGCCAGCAGTTTCAGGCGTTCAGCCACAGATACGCAGTATTTT.

Of note for this clonotype: A much larger clone differs from this one at a single base, so this may be a read error. The chain joins TRBV20-1 to TRBJ2-5, with 7 nucleotides matching TRBD2. Germline CDR1 is DFQATT and CDR2 is SNEGSKA (reference sequence). This CDR3 has 12 amino acids. CDR3 sequence: CCASGSQETQYF. CDR3 DNA: TGCTGTGCTAGCGGCAGCCAAGAGACCCAGTACTTC.

The chain links TRBV11-1 to TRBJ2-5; TRBD1 aligns across 9 bases. The germline V gene encodes CDR1 SGHAT and CDR2 FQDESV (reference sequence). This CDR3 has 20 residues. Trimming took 2 bases from V and 0 from J; bases not matched to a gene: 16. The CDR3 loop reads CASSLSWRGQGMRYQETQYF. The CDR3 DNA follows: TGTGCCAGCAGCTTAAGTTGGCGGGGACAGGGCATGAGGTACCAAGAGACCCAGTACTTC.

This clonotype appeared a few times. This chain connects TRBV5-1 to TRBJ2-7; D is uncertain. With 3 bases removed from V and 6 bases from J, the gap between germline ends came to 16 bases. Germline V gene lookup returns CDR1 SGHRS and CDR2 YFSETQ. The CDR3 sequence is 14 residues long. CDR3 nucleotides: TGCGCCAGCAGCTATGAGGCTTTGGTCGGCGAGCAGTACTTC. Translated: CASSYEALVGEQYF.

J is TRBJ2-1 and V is TRBV7-2; D gene unclear. The CDR3 length is 14 residues. Germline values: CDR1 SGHTA, CDR2 FQGNSA. V was cut by 0 bases and J by 7 bases, with 10 bases left in between. DNA of the CDR3: TGTGCCAGCAGCTTAGCCCAGTCGTGGAATGAGCAGTTCTTC. Its translation is CASSLAQSWNEQFF.

J is TRBJ2-7 and V is TRBV20-1; TRBD1 aligns across 7 bases. CDR1 and CDR2 (germline): DFQATT, SNEGSKA (reference sequence). CDR3 length: 13 residues. Unmatched junction bases numbered 3, after V lost 4 bases and J lost 0 bases. In DNA form, the CDR3 reads TGCAGTGCTATTACAGGGGACTCCTACGAGCAGTACTTC. Translated, it gives CSAITGDSYEQYF.

This clonotype was observed a few times. The chain uses TRBV29-1 and TRBJ2-1, with D perhaps TRBD1 (6 bases). The CDR3 length is 14 residues. Germline V lookup: CDR1 SQVTM, CDR2 ANQGSEA. V lost 5 bases and J 2 bases, leaving 13 bases between the germline ends. As DNA, the CDR3 is TGCAGCGTTCTCGGTGGGGACACCTACAATGAGCAGTTCTTC. Its protein product is CSVLGGDTYNEQFF.

The chain links TRBV5-6 to TRBJ2-7; D may be TRBD1 or TRBD2 (5 bases each). The CDR3 is 15 residues long. CDR1 is SGHDT and CDR2 is YYEEEE in the germline V gene. The V end lost 5 bases, the J end lost 4 bases, and 19 bases lay between the germline ends. The CDR3 DNA follows: TGTGCCAGCAGACCGAGGGGAGCGGCGTTTTACGAGCAGTACTTC. Amino acids: CASRPRGAAFYEQYF.

This clonotype was recorded many times. The chain combines TRBV28 with TRBJ2-7; D is unclear. V lost 7 bases and J lost 2, with 18 bases in between. Germline CDR1 reads MDHEN; CDR2 reads SYDVKM. The CDR3 has 15 residues. This CDR3 reads CASTRGPDGTYEQYF. CDR3 nucleotides: TGTGCCAGCACCCGAGGCCCTGACGGAACCTACGAGCAGTACTTC.

This clonotype was seen many times. This chain uses TRBV28 with TRBJ1-1, with 12 nucleotides matching TRBD1. V was pared by 4 bases and J by 3 bases, with 6 bases of the junction left unmatched. The length of the CDR3 is 16 residues. Germline V gene sequence: CDR1 MDHEN, CDR2 SYDVKM. CDR3 nucleotides: TGTGCCAGCAGTTCAGGGACAGGGGGCAGTGACACTGAAGCTTTCTTT. Protein: CASSSGTGGSDTEAFF.

This clonotype has a count of ten or more. V is TRBV20-1 and J is TRBJ2-3; D might be TRBD1 (6 bases). The CDR3 totals 15 residues. Germline assignment: CDR1 DFQATT and CDR2 SNEGSKA (reference sequence). Trimming stripped 2 bases from V and 5 bases from J, with 17 bases between. CDR3 sequence: CSARWLQGKGDTQYF. CDR3 nucleotide sequence: TGCAGTGCTAGATGGTTGCAGGGGAAGGGAGATACGCAGTATTTT.

CDR3 in DNA: TGCAGTGCGGTGGCGGGAGAAGGTAATGAGCAGTTCTTC. Translation gives CSAVAGEGNEQFF. The chain combines TRBV20-1 with TRBJ2-1, with TRBD2 identical over 7 bases. In germline, CDR1 is DFQATT, CDR2 SNEGSKA (reference sequence). The CDR3 length is 13 residues. The trim removed 6 bases at V and 7 bases at J, leaving 9 bases unmatched.

This clonotype was seen at least ten times. The CDR3 sequence: CSVEGVVLAGAYEQYF. The CDR3 DNA sequence: TGCAGCGTTGAAGGTGTGGTACTAGCGGGAGCCTACGAGCAGTACTTC. The chain is built from TRBV29-1 and TRBJ2-7, with TRBD2 matching 11 bases. Trimming took 1 base from V and 2 from J; bases not matched to a gene: 7. This CDR3 has 16 amino acids. From germline, CDR1 is SQVTM and CDR2 ANQGSEA.

This CDR3 reads CSVGLQSSLLSSYEQYF. The CDR3, as DNA: TGCAGCGTTGGTCTACAGAGCTCCTTGCTAAGCTCCTACGAGCAGTACTTC. This chain uses TRBV29-1 with TRBJ2-7; unclear D gene. The CDR3 loop spans 17 amino acids. Germline lookup yields CDR1 SQVTM and CDR2 ANQGSEA. V was trimmed by 4 bases and J by 0 bases, leaving 22 bases between them.

This clonotype was observed at least ten times. The rearrangement links TRBV6-5 to TRBJ2-7, with TRBD2 matching 8 bases. V shed 6 bases and J 3 bases; nucleotides not matched to a gene: 10. The CDR3 length is 15 residues. Germline CDR1 is MNHEY and CDR2 is SVGAGI. CDR3 sequence reads: CASSISGGGSYEQYF. The CDR3, as DNA: TGTGCCAGCAGCATATCGGGGGGGGGCAGCTACGAGCAGTACTTC.

This clonotype was observed at least ten times. The genes are TRBV6-1 and TRBJ2-2; 7 bases are a match to TRBD1. J lost 0 bases, V lost 6 bases, and 4 bases had no gene match. Germline CDR1 MNHNS, CDR2 SASEGT. CDR3 length: 15 amino acids. The DNA of the CDR3 is TGTGCCAGCAGGACCGGGACAGCGAACACCGGGGAGCTGTTTTTT. Translated, it gives CASRTGTANTGELFF.

This clonotype has ten or more counts. The chain is built from TRBV29-1 and TRBJ1-1; TRBD1 matches 7 bases. This CDR3 has 13 amino acids. After removal of 6 bases from V and 2 bases from J, the junction contained 6 bases not matched to a gene. Germline CDR1 reads SQVTM; CDR2 reads ANQGSEA. The DNA of the CDR3 is TGCAGCGTGGATCAGGGGGGCAACACTGAAGCTTTCTTT. It encodes CSVDQGGNTEAFF.

This clonotype occurred a few times. The chain joins TRBV7-2 to TRBJ1-2; D gene uncertain. Trimming pared 2 bases from V and 8 bases from J, leaving 9 bases between. CDR3 length: 12 residues. Germline V gene sequence: CDR1 SGHTA, CDR2 FQGNSA. CDR3 loop: CASSLPYAGYTF. CDR3 nucleotides: TGTGCCAGCAGCTTACCCTACGCCGGCTACACCTTC. Supplemented by reference TRBV7-2 and TRBJ1-2, the full variable domain reads GAGVSQSPSNKVTEKGKDVELRCDPISGHTALYWYRQSLGQGLEFLIYFQGNSAPDKSGLPSDRFSAERTGGSVSTLTIQRTQQEDSAVYLCASSLPYAGYTFGSGTRLTVV.

This chain uses TRBV5-6 with TRBJ1-2; tentative D call: TRBD1 (5 bases). This CDR3 spans 15 amino acids. CDR1 and CDR2 from the germline V gene are SGHDT and YYEEEE. V was clipped by 1 base and J by 4 bases, with 14 bases between them. The CDR3 region is CASSLIRGPTYGYTF. The CDR3 region has the DNA TGTGCCAGCAGCTTGATCCGGGGACCGACCTATGGCTACACCTTC. Based on the CDR3 plus reference TRBV5-6 and TRBJ1-2, the full variable domain is DAGVTQSPTHLIKTRGQQVTLRCSPKSGHDTVSWYQQALGQGPQFIFQYYEEEERQRGNFPDRFSGHQFPNYSSELNVNALLLGDSALYLCASSLIRGPTYGYTFGSGTRLTVV.

Ten or more counts support this clonotype. This chain links TRBV6-5 with TRBJ2-7; a possible D gene is TRBD2 (5 bases). Germline values: CDR1 MNHEY, CDR2 SVGAGI. V dropped 2 bases and J dropped 2 bases, with 16 bases sitting between them. The CDR3 is 16 residues long. The CDR3 region has the DNA TGTGCCAGCAGTTACGATTCCACTAGTCTGACCTACGAGCAGTACTTC. Amino acids: CASSYDSTSLTYEQYF.

This clonotype turned up a few times. The chain joins TRBV10-3 to TRBJ2-5; D gene uncertain. Trimming took 10 bases from V and 2 from J, leaving 14 bases between them. The V gene's germline CDR1 is ENHRY and CDR2 SYGVKD. CDR3 size: 13 residues. The CDR3, as DNA: TGTGCCACCGCGTCTTCCGCGCAAGAGACCCAGTACTTC. Encoded protein: CATASSAQETQYF.

Turning to this clonotype: A read error is possible here, since a much larger clone lies one base away. This rearrangement joins TRBV29-1 to TRBJ2-7; the match to TRBD1 covers 8 bases. The CDR3 has 13 residues. Per germline, CDR1 SQVTM and CDR2 ANQGSEA. The CDR3 region is CIGTGTGAYEQYF. The CDR3 DNA is TGCATCGGTACCGGGACAGGAGCCTACGAGCAGTACTTC.

This clonotype was counted many times. The chain has TRBV29-1 and TRBJ1-1, with D maybe TRBD1 (5 bases). Germline V CDR1 and CDR2: SQVTM, ANQGSEA. V lost 7 bases, J lost 2 bases, and 17 bases lay in between. The CDR3 spans 14 residues. The CDR3 nucleotides are TGCAGCGGAGGTAGGGGTTCCGGTAACACTGAAGCTTTCTTT. Translating it yields CSGGRGSGNTEAFF.

This clonotype was seen many times. The genes are TRBV5-6 and TRBJ2-1; possible D gene TRBD1, 5 bases. Germline V gives CDR1 SGHDT, CDR2 YYEEEE. The CDR3 is 15 residues long. V lost 0 bases and J 7 bases, leaving 14 bases between the germline ends. CDR3 in amino acids: CASSLGLIRGNEQFF. The CDR3 nucleotides are TGTGCCAGCAGCTTGGGATTAATAAGGGGAAATGAGCAGTTCTTC. Using reference TRBV5-6 and TRBJ2-1 for the parts outside the CDR3, the full variable domain is DAGVTQSPTHLIKTRGQQVTLRCSPKSGHDTVSWYQQALGQGPQFIFQYYEEEERQRGNFPDRFSGHQFPNYSSELNVNALLLGDSALYLCASSLGLIRGNEQFFGPGTRLTVL.